This T cell receptor beta chain emerged from a study of cytomegalovirus exposure and HLA in healthy donors. Trimming at V came to 0 bases and at J to 8 bases, leaving 10 bases not matched to a gene. The CDR3 is 15 amino acids. The V gene's germline CDR1 is GTSNPN and CDR2 SVGIG (reference sequence). In the PCR, 60 Vbeta and 13 Jbeta primers were used. Methods used by the authors: An analysis performed later counted 74 million or so unique TCR beta chains (around 9.9 million of them shared). The table came from immunoSEQ multiplex PCR; TCRdb's copy has only in-frame clones and leaves some out. That table supplies the V and J calls and clone size; D and trimming were determined from the DNA. Of around 120,000 clones listed, over 65% are singletons.

The V call is TRBV30, the J call TRBJ2-1, with TRBD2 identical over 7 bases. The sequenced material came from PBMCs. This sequence originates from a woman in her thirties or forties in good health and CMV-seropositive. CDR3 in amino acids: CAWSVSAGVVDEQFF. Written as DNA, the CDR3 is TGTGCCTGGAGTGTATCGGCGGGAGTAGTCGATGAGCAGTTCTTC.